Listed here are 12 T cell receptor beta chains from one sample, sequenced in a study of blood T cell repertoires in COVID-19. The data were produced by immunoSEQ multiplex PCR, yet TCRdb's version contains in-frame clones alone and is incomplete. The sample carries around 200,000 clones, approximately 90% recorded once. Material for sequencing was PBMCs or T cells enriched from blood (not recorded which). Receptor source: a man aged 30 to 39 who had recovered from COVID-19.

The gene calls are TRBV19 and TRBJ2-2; 9 bases are a match to TRBD2. V gave up 3 bases and J gave up 4 bases; unmatched junction bases: 3. The germline CDR1 and CDR2 sequences are LNHDA and SQIVND (reference sequence). The CDR3 runs 15 residues. Written as DNA, the CDR3 is TGTGCCAGTAGTATGGGGACTAGCTCCACCGGGGAGCTGTTTTTT. The encoded protein is CASSMGTSSTGELFF.

The count of this clone is one. The chain carries TRBV14 and TRBJ2-3, with D possibly being TRBD2 (5 bases). Trimming removed 1 base at V and 4 bases at J, with 12 bases between. The CDR3 consists of 15 residues. CDR1 is SGHDN, CDR2 FVKESK, per germline. The CDR3 here is CASSQVEGRPDTQYF. The CDR3 DNA follows: TGTGCCAGCAGCCAAGTTGAGGGAAGACCAGATACGCAGTATTTT. Variable domain in full (rest from reference TRBV14 and TRBJ2-3): EAGVTQFPSHSVIEKGQTVTLRCDPISGHDNLYWYRRVMGKEIKFLLHFVKESKQDESGMPNNRFLAERTGGTYSTLKVQPAELEDSGVYFCASSQVEGRPDTQYFGPGTRLTVL.

The J gene is TRBJ2-2, the V gene TRBV19; possible D gene TRBD2, 5 bases. The germline V and J ends were trimmed by 3 bases and 1 base, with 12 bases remaining between them. From germline, CDR1 is LNHDA and CDR2 SQIVND (reference sequence). This CDR3 comprises 16 residues. DNA for the CDR3: TGTGCCAGTAGTATTAGAGGGATCGGGAACACCGGGGAGCTGTTTTTT. This gives the protein CASSIRGIGNTGELFF.

The V call is TRBV2, the J call TRBJ2-7; no clear D. The CDR3 loop spans 15 amino acids. The V gene lost 5 bases and the J gene lost 0 bases, with 14 bases spanning the gap. Germline lookup yields CDR1 SNHLY and CDR2 FYNNEI. The CDR3 DNA follows: TGTGCCAGCAGTAGGAGTTACATAGACTCCTACGAGCAGTACTTC. It encodes CASSRSYIDSYEQYF. The complete variable domain, with remaining parts taken from reference TRBV2 and TRBJ2-7, reads EPEVTQTPSHQVTQMGQEVILRCVPISNHLYFYWYRQILGQKVEFLVSFYNNEISEKSEIFDDQFSVERPDGSNFTLKIRSTKLEDSAMYFCASSRSYIDSYEQYFGPGTRLTVT.

The rearrangement uses TRBV11-3 and TRBJ1-1; D is unresolved. The CDR3 length is 14 residues. The ends were cut back, 8 bases at V and 4 bases at J, with 17 bases in the middle. In germline, CDR1 is SGHNT, CDR2 YENEEA. The CDR3 sequence is CASFAEEKVTEAFF. As DNA, the CDR3 is TGTGCCAGCTTTGCAGAGGAAAAGGTCACTGAAGCTTTCTTT. Variable domain in full (rest from reference TRBV11-3 and TRBJ1-1): EAGVVQSPRYKIIEKKQPVAFWCNPISGHNTLYWYLQNLGQGPELLIRYENEEAVDDSQLPKDRFSAERLKGVDSTLKIQPAELGDSAVYLCASFAEEKVTEAFFGQGTRLTVV.

The gene calls are TRBV7-2 and TRBJ1-2; no clear D gene. V gave up 2 bases and J gave up 2 bases, with 9 bases separating them. Germline loops: CDR1 SGHTA, CDR2 FQGNSA. The CDR3 is 14 residues long. The CDR3 DNA sequence: TGTGCCAGCAGCTTACCAGGATACAACTATGGCTACACCTTC. As protein: CASSLPGYNYGYTF.

This clone was counted a single time. The chain couples TRBV5-4 to TRBJ1-2; no clear D. The CDR3 loop spans 14 amino acids. V lost 2 bases to trimming and J lost 2 bases, with 10 bases between them. Germline assignment: CDR1 SGHNT and CDR2 YYREEE (reference sequence). CDR3 nucleotides: TGTGCCAGCAGCTTCGATTCGGGGAACTATGGCTACACCTTC. As protein: CASSFDSGNYGYTF.

The chain recombines TRBV5-4 with TRBJ1-6; D is uncertain. The CDR3 runs to 16 residues. Trimming cost V 0 bases and J 0 bases, with 7 bases left between them. Germline V lookup: CDR1 SGHNT, CDR2 YYREEE (reference sequence). The CDR3 region is CASSLDLSSYNSPLHF. CDR3 coding DNA: TGTGCCAGCAGCTTGGACTTGAGCTCCTATAATTCACCCCTCCACTTT.

V gene TRBV30 combines with J gene TRBJ2-7, with a tentative D call TRBD2 (6 bases). Germline loops: CDR1 GTSNPN, CDR2 SVGIG (reference sequence). The CDR3 extends over 13 amino acids. V was clipped by 4 bases and J by 3 bases, with 13 bases between them. In nucleotides, the CDR3 is TGTGCCTGGACTGAATTGGGGGGCTACGAGCAGTACTTC. This codes for CAWTELGGYEQYF.

The chain couples TRBV7-2 to TRBJ1-1; D unclear. V was cut by 3 bases and J by 1 base, with 15 bases left in between. CDR1 and CDR2 (germline): SGHTA, FQGNSA. The CDR3 runs to 16 residues. Here the CDR3 DNA reads TGTGCCAGCAGCTTCCCCGAGCGGGGAAAGAACACTGAAGCTTTCTTT. As protein: CASSFPERGKNTEAFF.

This clone was seen a few times. Here the CDR3 DNA reads TGTGCCAGCAGTTTAAAGGGAGCTGAAGCTTTCTTT. Encoded protein: CASSLKGAEAFF. The V and J genes are TRBV12-3 or TRBV12-4 and TRBJ1-1; D remains unclear. This CDR3 is 12 amino acids long. V lost 2 bases and J 6 bases, leaving 7 bases between the germline ends.

The chain links TRBV13 to TRBJ2-7; 13 nucleotides line up with TRBD2. This CDR3 is 17 amino acids long. After removal of 4 bases from V and 6 bases from J, the junction contained 12 bases not matched to a gene. Germline CDR1 is PRHDT and CDR2 is FYEKMQ (reference sequence). As DNA, the CDR3 is TGTGCCAGCAGCTGGACTAGCGGGAGTTTATCCGGGTCCGAGCAGTACTTC. It yields the protein CASSWTSGSLSGSEQYF.